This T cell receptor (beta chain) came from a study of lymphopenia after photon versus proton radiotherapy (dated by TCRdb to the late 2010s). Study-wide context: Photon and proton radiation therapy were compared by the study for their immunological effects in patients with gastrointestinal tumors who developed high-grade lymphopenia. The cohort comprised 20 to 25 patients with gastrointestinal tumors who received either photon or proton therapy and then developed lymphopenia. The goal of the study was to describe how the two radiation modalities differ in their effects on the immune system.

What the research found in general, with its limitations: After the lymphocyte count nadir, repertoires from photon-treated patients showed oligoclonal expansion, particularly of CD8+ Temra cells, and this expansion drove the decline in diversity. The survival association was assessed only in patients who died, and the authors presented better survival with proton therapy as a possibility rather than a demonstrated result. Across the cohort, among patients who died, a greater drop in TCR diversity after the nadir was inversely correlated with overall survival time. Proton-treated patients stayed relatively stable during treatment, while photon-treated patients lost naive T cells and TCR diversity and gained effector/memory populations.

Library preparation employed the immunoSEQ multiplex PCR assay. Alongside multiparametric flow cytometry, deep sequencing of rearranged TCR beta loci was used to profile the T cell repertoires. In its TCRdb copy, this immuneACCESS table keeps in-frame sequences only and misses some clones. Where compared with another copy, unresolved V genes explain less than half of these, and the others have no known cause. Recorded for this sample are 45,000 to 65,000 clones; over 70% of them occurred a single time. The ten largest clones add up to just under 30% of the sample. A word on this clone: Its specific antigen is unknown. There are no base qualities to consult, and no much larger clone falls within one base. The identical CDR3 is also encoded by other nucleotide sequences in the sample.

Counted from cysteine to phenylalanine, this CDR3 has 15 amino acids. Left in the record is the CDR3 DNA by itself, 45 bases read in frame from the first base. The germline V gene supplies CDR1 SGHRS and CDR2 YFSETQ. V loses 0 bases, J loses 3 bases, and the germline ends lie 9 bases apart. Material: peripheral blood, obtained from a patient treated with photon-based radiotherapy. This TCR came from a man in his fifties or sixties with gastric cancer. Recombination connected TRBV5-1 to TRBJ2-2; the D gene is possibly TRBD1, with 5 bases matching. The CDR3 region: CASSLGDRDTGELFF. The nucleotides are TGCGCCAGCAGCTTGGGAGACAGAGACACCGGGGAGCTGTTTTTT.